Below are 31 T cell receptor beta chains sequenced from a single sample in a study of blood T cells in healthy people across ages. Together with a sample-barcoded 5' primer, a J-beta primer mix was included in a second PCR lasting about 6 to 11 cycles. TCRdb independently ran MiXCR on the 5' RACE reads; one entry per CDR3 protein. The data show 920,000 or so distinct CDR3 sequences, around 43% seen once. Specimen: blood. The receptors were sampled from a woman in her fifties or sixties in good health.

The table lists this clonotype with a few counts. CDR3 loop: CSARSTTGTQYF. The CDR3 region has the DNA TGCAGTGCTAGGTCCACCACGGGGACCCAGTACTTC. The chain has TRBV20-1 and TRBJ2-5; D call uncertain. V lost 3 bases and J lost 7, with 12 bases in between. This CDR3 region has 12 residues. The germline gives CDR1 DFQATT, CDR2 SNEGSKA (reference sequence).

The gene calls are TRBV7-8 and TRBJ2-5; 8 bases fit TRBD2. The CDR3 runs 16 residues. Trimming at V came to 5 bases and at J to 11 bases, leaving 19 bases not matched to a gene. CDR1 SGHVS and CDR2 FQNEAQ come from the germline V gene. The CDR3 here is CASSLGVELAVSEQYF. CDR3 in DNA: TGTGCCAGCAGCCTTGGGGTTGAACTAGCGGTTTCGGAGCAGTACTTC.

This clonotype has only one observation. This rearrangement joins TRBV19 to TRBJ1-4; D perhaps matches TRBD1 (6 bases). The V and J ends lost 6 bases and 6 bases respectively, with 17 bases between them. Germline CDR1 LNHDA, CDR2 SQIVND (reference sequence). The CDR3 loop spans 15 amino acids. The CDR3 nucleotides are TGTGCCAGTAGCCGCAACAGGGTCGCGGATGAAAAACTGTTTTTT. Translating gives CASSRNRVADEKLFF.

This clonotype was seen once. The V and J genes are TRBV6-5 and TRBJ1-2; D possibly corresponds to TRBD1 (5 bases). V was trimmed by 2 bases and J by 4 bases, leaving 8 bases between them. The germline CDR1 and CDR2 sequences are MNHEY and SVGAGI. The CDR3 is made up of 13 amino acids. In DNA, the CDR3 is TGTGCCAGCAGTTACGCAGACAGCTATGGCTACACCTTC. Residues: CASSYADSYGYTF.

The CDR3 coding sequence is TGCGCCAGCAGCTTGGACCAAGGGACTAGCGGGAGGGAGACCCAGTACTTC. Protein sequence: CASSLDQGTSGRETQYF. The chain joins TRBV5-1 to TRBJ2-5; 15 bases are shared with TRBD2. V lost 0 bases and J lost 5; bases outside the gene matches: 5. The CDR3 is 17 residues long. Germline V gene sequence: CDR1 SGHRS, CDR2 YFSETQ. Using reference TRBV5-1 and TRBJ2-5 for the parts outside the CDR3, the full variable domain is KAGVTQTPRYLIKTRGQQVTLSCSPISGHRSVSWYQQTPGQGLQFLFEYFSETQRNKGNFPGRFSGRQFSNSRSEMNVSTLELGDSALYLCASSLDQGTSGRETQYFGPGTRLLVL.

The V call is TRBV9, the J call TRBJ2-1, with D perhaps given as TRBD1 or TRBD2 (5 bases each). Trimming cost V 2 bases and J 6 bases, with 15 bases left between them. This CDR3 contains 15 residues. Germline V gene sequence: CDR1 SGDLS, CDR2 YYNGEE. CDR3: CASSVSGTEINEQFF. CDR3 coding DNA: TGTGCCAGCAGCGTCTCCGGGACGGAAATCAATGAGCAGTTCTTC.

This clonotype has just a few counts. The chain joins TRBV14 to TRBJ2-7; D gene ambiguous. TRBJ2-5 matches the DNA end more closely, so the J call is doubtful. The CDR3 has 13 amino acids. CDR1 and CDR2 (germline): SGHDN, FVKESK. The CDR3 here is CASSQGVLGTQYF. Written as DNA, the CDR3 is TGTGCCAGCAGCCAAGGAGTTTTGGGGACCCAGTACTTC.

This clonotype turned up a few times. The chain joins TRBV5-1 to TRBJ2-7; D unclear. CDR1 and CDR2 from the germline V gene are SGHRS and YFSETQ. Trimming stripped 4 bases from V and 7 bases from J, with 24 bases between. There are 16 residues in the CDR3. This chain's CDR3 is CASSLNVDGSLYEQYF. The CDR3 DNA sequence: TGCGCCAGCAGCCTTAACGTTGACGGCAGCCTCTATGAGCAGTACTTC.

The rearrangement joins TRBV5-6 to TRBJ2-4; D is possibly TRBD1 (5 bases). Germline CDR1 is SGHDT and CDR2 is YYEEEE. The V gene lost 4 bases and the J gene lost 13 bases, with 18 bases spanning the gap. This CDR3 contains 13 residues. The CDR3 loop reads CASSLTVSYGQYF. The CDR3 nucleotides are TGTGCCAGCAGCCTGACAGTCTCCTACGGGCAGTACTTC.

J is TRBJ2-3 and V is TRBV9; 13 nucleotides agree with TRBD2. Germline V CDR1 and CDR2: SGDLS, YYNGEE. V lost 4 bases and J lost 6; bases outside the gene matches: 8. CDR3 size: 16 residues. The CDR3 DNA sequence: TGTGCCAGCAGCCCCGGGACTAGCGGGGAGGGGGATACGCAGTATTTT. Its protein product is CASSPGTSGEGDTQYF.

The V call is TRBV20-1, the J call TRBJ2-7, with D perhaps TRBD1 or TRBD2 (5 bases each). The V gene's germline CDR1 is DFQATT and CDR2 SNEGSKA (reference sequence). V lost 3 bases and J 7 bases, leaving 13 bases between the germline ends. The length of the CDR3 is 12 residues. In nucleotides, the CDR3 is TGCAGTGCTAGGGGACCGTCGAGGGAGCAGTACTTC. It yields the protein CSARGPSREQYF.

V gene TRBV7-9 combines with J gene TRBJ1-1, with D perhaps TRBD1 (5 bases). This CDR3 contains 15 residues. Trimming shortened V by 1 base and J by 0 bases, and 9 bases separated the two germline ends. Germline CDR1 is SEHNR and CDR2 is FQNEAQ (reference sequence). The DNA for the CDR3 is TGTGCCAGCAGCTTAGGGTCGGACATGAACACTGAAGCTTTCTTT. It encodes CASSLGSDMNTEAFF.

The chain uses TRBV4-1 and TRBJ2-5; TRBD1 agrees at 8 bases. Gene TRBJ2-7 matches the end of the DNA better, so the J call may be wrong. Looked up from germline, CDR1 is MGHRA and CDR2 is YSYEKL. The CDR3 has 17 residues. This CDR3 is CASSQDSNADRVFEQYF. In DNA form, the CDR3 reads TGCGCCAGCAGCCAAGATAGTAACGCGGACAGGGTATTCGAGCAGTACTTC.

About this clonotype itself: The junction differs from germline at one of its ends, possibly a read error. The V and J genes are TRBV20-1 and TRBJ2-7, with D perhaps matching TRBD1 (6 bases). CDR3 size: 14 residues. The germline gives CDR1 DFQATT, CDR2 SNEGSKA (reference sequence). CDR3 residues: CSARADVGTNERYF. In nucleotides, the CDR3 is TGCAGTGCTAGAGCCGACGTTGGGACAAACGAGCGGTACTTC.

Only a few counts were recorded for this clonotype. The genes are TRBV6-1 and TRBJ2-4, with D unresolved. Germline V gene data show CDR1 as MNHNS and CDR2 as SASEGT. V lost 1 base, J lost 0 bases, and 10 bases lay in between. The CDR3 has 16 amino acids. The CDR3 protein is CASSEDGILAKNIQYF. CDR3 nucleotides: TGTGCCAGCAGTGAAGATGGCATACTAGCCAAAAACATTCAGTACTTC.

This clonotype has more than one count but fewer than ten. The rearrangement uses TRBV20-1 and TRBJ2-3; possibly TRBD1 for D (6 bases). The CDR3 is 15 amino acids. Germline loops: CDR1 DFQATT, CDR2 SNEGSKA (reference sequence). The V and J ends lost 3 bases and 0 bases respectively, with 13 bases between them. CDR3 protein: CSARMTGPSTDTQYF. The CDR3 DNA follows: TGCAGTGCTAGGATGACAGGTCCTAGCACAGATACGCAGTATTTT.

V is TRBV21-1 and J is TRBJ2-7. TRBV21-1 is a pseudogene. The CDR3 has 13 amino acids. The CDR3 bases are TGTGCCAGCAGCAAACTTAGCAGCTACGAGCAGTACTTC. Translating gives CASSKLSSYEQYF.

This CDR3 reads CSVPGLAIEQFF. The DNA for the CDR3 is TGCAGCGTCCCGGGACTAGCGATCGAGCAGTTCTTC. The gene calls are TRBV29-1 and TRBJ2-1; 10 bases line up with TRBD2. The CDR3 spans 12 residues. In germline, CDR1 is SQVTM, CDR2 ANQGSEA. Losses at the gene ends were 6 bases for V and 10 bases for J; bases not matched to a gene: 6.

V is TRBV28 and J is TRBJ2-3, with D perhaps matching TRBD1 (5 bases). CDR1 and CDR2 (germline): MDHEN, SYDVKM. The V and J ends lost 5 bases and 2 bases respectively, with 14 bases between them. The CDR3 extends over 15 amino acids. The CDR3 region is CASSIPGPATDTQYF. The DNA of the CDR3 is TGTGCCAGCAGTATCCCAGGGCCAGCCACAGATACGCAGTATTTT.

The CDR3 DNA reads as TGTGCCAGCAGTTACTCCCTATCTAGCAACGGGGTGAGGGAGCAGTTCTTC. Protein sequence: CASSYSLSSNGVREQFF. V usage is TRBV6-6 and J usage is TRBJ2-1; TRBD2 might be the D (5 bases). This CDR3 comprises 17 residues. Trimming cost V 0 bases and J 10 bases, with 22 bases left between them. CDR1 is MNHNY, CDR2 SVGAGI, per germline (reference sequence).

This chain links TRBV29-1 with TRBJ2-1; tentatively, D is TRBD1 (5 bases). The CDR3 loop spans 13 amino acids. Germline lookup yields CDR1 SQVTM and CDR2 ANQGSEA. The ends were cut back, 6 bases at V and 6 bases at J, with 15 bases in the middle. CDR3 nucleotide sequence: TGCAGCGTGGTCAGGGTTTCGGGCAATGAGCAGTTCTTC. Its protein is CSVVRVSGNEQFF.

This clonotype was observed a few times. The chain couples TRBV10-3 to TRBJ1-1; 12 bases are a match to TRBD1. The germline CDR1 and CDR2 sequences are ENHRY and SYGVKD. The CDR3 length is 14 residues. The V gene end was trimmed by 6 bases and the J gene end by 6 bases; junction bases not matched to a gene: 5. The CDR3 reads CAIRGTGGQAEAFF. The CDR3 bases are TGTGCCATCAGGGGGACAGGGGGCCAGGCTGAAGCTTTCTTT.

The chain recombines TRBV6-2 or TRBV6-3 with TRBJ1-2, with D maybe TRBD1 (5 bases). CDR1 and CDR2 from the germline V gene are MNHEY and SVGEGT. Trimming cost V 0 bases and J 0 bases, with 11 bases left between them. CDR3 size: 16 residues. CDR3 bases: TGTGCCAGCAGTTACTCGGGTGCAGGGTCTAACTATGGCTACACCTTC. It specifies CASSYSGAGSNYGYTF.

The V call is TRBV18, the J call TRBJ1-1; TRBD1 might be the D (5 bases). This CDR3 has 14 amino acids. Trimming removed 5 bases at V and 1 base at J, with 11 bases between. The germline CDR1 and CDR2 sequences are KGHSH and LQKENI. The CDR3 protein is CASSTRGGNTEAFF. The CDR3 DNA follows: TGTGCCAGCTCAACCCGCGGGGGGAACACTGAAGCTTTCTTT.

V gene TRBV7-9 combines with J gene TRBJ2-3; TRBD2 agrees at 13 bases. The V and J ends lost 5 bases and 2 bases, in that order; junction bases with no gene match: 10. Germline CDR1 reads SEHNR; CDR2 reads FQNEAQ (reference sequence). CDR3 length equals 18 residues. CDR3 residues: CASSTFAGTSGITDTQYF. The CDR3 DNA reads TGTGCCAGCAGCACATTCGCCGGGACTAGCGGGATCACAGATACGCAGTATTTT.

The chain uses TRBV27 and TRBJ2-4, with 9 bases lining up with TRBD1. The ends lost 5 bases at V and 13 bases at J; junction bases unmatched: 6. The germline V gene encodes CDR1 MNHEY and CDR2 SMNVEV (reference sequence). The CDR3 totals 12 residues. The CDR3 spells CASSGQGWVQYF. In nucleotides, the CDR3 is TGTGCCAGCAGTGGACAGGGGTGGGTGCAGTACTTC.

The rearrangement joins TRBV7-6 to TRBJ2-3; 8 bases agree with TRBD2. Germline CDR1 and CDR2: SGHVS and FNYEAQ. V shed 1 base and J 3 bases; nucleotides not matched to a gene: 6. The CDR3 length is 16 residues. The CDR3 nucleotides read TGTGCCAGCAGCTTAGGTGCGGGAGGTTCTACAGATACGCAGTATTTT. Its translation is CASSLGAGGSTDTQYF. The variable domain in full, with the rest retrieved from reference TRBV7-6 and TRBJ2-3, is GAGVSQSPRYKVTKRGQDVALRCDPISGHVSLYWYRQALGQGPEFLTYFNYEAQQDKSGLPNDRFSAERPEGSISTLTIQRTEQRDSAMYRCASSLGAGGSTDTQYFGPGTRLTVL.

V usage is TRBV5-1 and J usage is TRBJ2-5; the match to TRBD1 covers 10 bases. The DNA end favors TRBJ2-7, so the J call may be wrong. Germline V lookup: CDR1 SGHRS, CDR2 YFSETQ. This CDR3 comprises 15 residues. CDR3 amino acids: CASSFTDRGSSEQYF. The CDR3, as DNA: TGCGCCAGCAGCTTTACGGACAGGGGGTCGTCCGAGCAGTACTTC.

V is TRBV10-2 and J is TRBJ2-5; possible D gene TRBD2, 5 bases. V lost 3 bases to trimming and J lost 5 bases, with 13 bases between them. Germline loops: CDR1 WSHSY, CDR2 SAAADI. CDR3 size: 14 residues. This CDR3 is CASSDPGIRETQYF. CDR3 bases: TGCGCCAGCAGTGACCCCGGGATTCGGGAGACCCAGTACTTC.

The gene calls are TRBV7-9 and TRBJ2-7; D uncertain. Germline V gives CDR1 SEHNR, CDR2 FQNEAQ (reference sequence). The CDR3 is 11 residues long. V lost 9 bases, J lost 7 bases, and 13 bases lay in between. CDR3 loop: CASRAQNEQYF. In nucleotides, the CDR3 is TGTGCCAGTAGGGCCCAAAATGAGCAGTACTTC.

V gene TRBV25-1 combines with J gene TRBJ2-3; 8 nucleotides agree with TRBD2. The J segment lost 0 bases and the V segment lost 4 bases, leaving 0 bases of the junction unmatched. Germline V CDR1 and CDR2: MGHDK, SYGVNS. This CDR3 region has 14 residues. CDR3 amino acids: CASSASGSTDTQYF. DNA of the CDR3: TGTGCCAGCAGTGCTAGCGGGAGCACAGATACGCAGTATTTT.